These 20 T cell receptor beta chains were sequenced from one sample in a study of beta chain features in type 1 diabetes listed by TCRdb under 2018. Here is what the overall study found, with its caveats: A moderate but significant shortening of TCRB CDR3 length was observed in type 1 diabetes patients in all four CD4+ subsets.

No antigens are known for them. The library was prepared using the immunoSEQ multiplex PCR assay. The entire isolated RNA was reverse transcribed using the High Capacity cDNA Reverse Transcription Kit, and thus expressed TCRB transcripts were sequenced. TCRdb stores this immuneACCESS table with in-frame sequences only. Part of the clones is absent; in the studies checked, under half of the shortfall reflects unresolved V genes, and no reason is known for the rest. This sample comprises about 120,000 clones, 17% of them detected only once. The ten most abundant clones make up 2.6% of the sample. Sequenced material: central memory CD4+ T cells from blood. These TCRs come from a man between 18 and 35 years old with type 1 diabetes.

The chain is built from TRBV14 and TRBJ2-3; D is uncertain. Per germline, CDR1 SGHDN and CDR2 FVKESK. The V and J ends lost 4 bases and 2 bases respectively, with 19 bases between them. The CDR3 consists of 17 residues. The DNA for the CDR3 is TGTGCCAGCAGCCCACTGCTGGCGGCTCTTACCACAGATACGCAGTATTTT. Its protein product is CASSPLLAALTTDTQYF.

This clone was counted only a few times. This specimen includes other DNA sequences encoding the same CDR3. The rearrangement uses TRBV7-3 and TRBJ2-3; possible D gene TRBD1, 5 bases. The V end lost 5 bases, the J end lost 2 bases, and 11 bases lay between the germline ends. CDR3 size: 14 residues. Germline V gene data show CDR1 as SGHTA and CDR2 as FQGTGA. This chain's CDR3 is CASSADSYTDTQYF. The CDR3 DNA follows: TGTGCCAGCAGCGCCGACAGTTACACAGATACGCAGTATTTT.

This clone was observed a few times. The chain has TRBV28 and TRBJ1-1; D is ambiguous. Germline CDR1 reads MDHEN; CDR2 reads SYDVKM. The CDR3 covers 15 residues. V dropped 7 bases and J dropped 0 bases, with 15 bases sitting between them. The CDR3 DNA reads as TGTGCCAGCACTCCGGGCCCCGGAATGAACACTGAAGCTTTCTTT. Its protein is CASTPGPGMNTEAFF.

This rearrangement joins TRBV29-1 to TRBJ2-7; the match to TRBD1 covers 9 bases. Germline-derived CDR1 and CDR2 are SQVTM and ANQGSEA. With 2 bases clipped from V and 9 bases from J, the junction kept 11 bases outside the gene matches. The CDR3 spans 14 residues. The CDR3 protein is CSVESGTGMEGQYF. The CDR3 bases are TGCAGCGTTGAATCTGGGACAGGGATGGAAGGGCAGTACTTC.

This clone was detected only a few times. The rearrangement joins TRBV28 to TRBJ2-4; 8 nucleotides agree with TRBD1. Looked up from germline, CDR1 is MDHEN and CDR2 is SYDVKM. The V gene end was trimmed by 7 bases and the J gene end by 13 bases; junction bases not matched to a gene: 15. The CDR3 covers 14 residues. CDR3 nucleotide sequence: TGTGCCAGCAATTCCAACTCGCAGGGGGCTTCCCAGTACTTC. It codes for CASNSNSQGASQYF.

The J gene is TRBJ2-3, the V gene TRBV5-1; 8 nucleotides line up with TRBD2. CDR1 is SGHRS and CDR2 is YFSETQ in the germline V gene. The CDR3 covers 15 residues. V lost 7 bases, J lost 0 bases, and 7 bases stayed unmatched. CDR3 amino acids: CASGAGGPSTDTQYF. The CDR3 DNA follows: TGCGCCAGCGGCGCGGGAGGTCCTAGCACAGATACGCAGTATTTT.

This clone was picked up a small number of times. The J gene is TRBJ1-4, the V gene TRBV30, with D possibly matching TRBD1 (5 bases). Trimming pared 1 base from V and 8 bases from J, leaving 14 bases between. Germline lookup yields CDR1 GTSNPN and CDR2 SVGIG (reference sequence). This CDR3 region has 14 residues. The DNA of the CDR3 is TGTGCCTGGAGTGCCGGGACTCTGGGGGAAAAACTGTTTTTT. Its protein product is CAWSAGTLGEKLFF.

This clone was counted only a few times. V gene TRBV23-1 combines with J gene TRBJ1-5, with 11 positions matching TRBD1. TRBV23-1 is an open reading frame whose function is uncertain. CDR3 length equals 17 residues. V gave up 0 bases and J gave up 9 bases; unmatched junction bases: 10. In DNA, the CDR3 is TGCGCCAGCAGTCAATCGCGGGGGACAGGGGGATTTCGGCCCCAGCATTTT. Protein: CASSQSRGTGGFRPQHF.

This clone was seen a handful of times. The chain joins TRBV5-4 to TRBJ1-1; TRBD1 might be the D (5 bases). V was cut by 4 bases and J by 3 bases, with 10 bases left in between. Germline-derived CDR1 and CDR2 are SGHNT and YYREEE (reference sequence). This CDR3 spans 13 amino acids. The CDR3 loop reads CASSPTADTEAFF. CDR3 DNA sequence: TGTGCCAGCAGCCCGACAGCAGACACTGAAGCTTTCTTT.

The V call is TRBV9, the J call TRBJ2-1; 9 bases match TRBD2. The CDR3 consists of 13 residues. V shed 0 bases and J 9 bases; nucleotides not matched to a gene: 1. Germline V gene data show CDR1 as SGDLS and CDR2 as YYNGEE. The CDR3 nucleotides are TGTGCCAGCAGCGTAGGGACTAGCGTTGAGCAGTTCTTC. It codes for CASSVGTSVEQFF. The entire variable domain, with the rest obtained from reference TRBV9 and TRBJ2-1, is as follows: DSGVTQTPKHLITATGQRVTLRCSPRSGDLSVYWYQQSLDQGLQFLIQYYNGEERAKGNILERFSAQQFPDLHSELNLSSLELGDSALYFCASSVGTSVEQFFGPGTRLTVL.

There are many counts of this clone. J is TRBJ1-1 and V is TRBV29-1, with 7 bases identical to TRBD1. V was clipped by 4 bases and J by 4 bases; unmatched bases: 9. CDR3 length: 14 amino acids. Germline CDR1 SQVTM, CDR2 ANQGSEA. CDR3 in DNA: TGCAGCGTTGGGGTAGACAGGGCGAGCACTGAAGCTTTCTTT. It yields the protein CSVGVDRASTEAFF.

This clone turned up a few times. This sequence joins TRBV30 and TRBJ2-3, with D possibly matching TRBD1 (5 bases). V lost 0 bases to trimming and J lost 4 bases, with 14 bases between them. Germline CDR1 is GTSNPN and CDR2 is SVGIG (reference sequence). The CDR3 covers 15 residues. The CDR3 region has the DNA TGTGCCTGGAGTGTACAGGTTGGATTCGCAGATACGCAGTATTTT. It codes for CAWSVQVGFADTQYF. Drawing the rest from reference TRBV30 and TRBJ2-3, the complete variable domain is SQTIHQWPATLVQPVGSPLSLECTVEGTSNPNLYWYRQAAGRGLQLLFYSVGIGQISSEVPQNLSASRPQDRQFILSSKKLLLSDSGFYLCAWSVQVGFADTQYFGPGTRLTVL.

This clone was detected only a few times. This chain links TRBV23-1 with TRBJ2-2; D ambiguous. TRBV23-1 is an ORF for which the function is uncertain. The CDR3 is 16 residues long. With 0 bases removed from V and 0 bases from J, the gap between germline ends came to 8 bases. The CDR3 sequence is CASSQSSASNTGELFF. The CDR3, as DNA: TGCGCCAGCAGTCAATCGTCAGCTTCGAACACCGGGGAGCTGTTTTTT.

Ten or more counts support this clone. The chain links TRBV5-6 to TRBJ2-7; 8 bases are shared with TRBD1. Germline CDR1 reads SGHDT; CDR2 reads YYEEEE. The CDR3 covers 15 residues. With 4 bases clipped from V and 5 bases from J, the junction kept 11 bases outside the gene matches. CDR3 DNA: TGTGCCAGCAGCCCGGGACAGGCGGTGACGGACGAGCAGTACTTC. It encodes CASSPGQAVTDEQYF.

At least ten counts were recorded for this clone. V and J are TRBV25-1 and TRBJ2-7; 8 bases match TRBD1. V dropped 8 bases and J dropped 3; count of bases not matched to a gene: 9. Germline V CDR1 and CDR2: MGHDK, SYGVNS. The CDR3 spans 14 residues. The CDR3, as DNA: TGTGCCAGCTCTAAGACAGGGGTACGCTACGAGCAGTACTTC. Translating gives CASSKTGVRYEQYF.

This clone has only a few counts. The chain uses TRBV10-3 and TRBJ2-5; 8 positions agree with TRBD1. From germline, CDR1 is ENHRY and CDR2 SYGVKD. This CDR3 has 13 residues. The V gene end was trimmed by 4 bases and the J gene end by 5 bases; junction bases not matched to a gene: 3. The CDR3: CAISGTGRETQYF. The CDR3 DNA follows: TGTGCCATCAGTGGGACAGGGAGGGAGACCCAGTACTTC.

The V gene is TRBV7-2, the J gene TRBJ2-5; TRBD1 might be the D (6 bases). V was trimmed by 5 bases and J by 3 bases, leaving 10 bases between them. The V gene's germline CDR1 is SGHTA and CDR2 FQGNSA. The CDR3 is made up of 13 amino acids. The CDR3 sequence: CASSQGREETQYF. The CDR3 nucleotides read TGTGCCAGCAGCCAGGGGCGGGAAGAGACCCAGTACTTC. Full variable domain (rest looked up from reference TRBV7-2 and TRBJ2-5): GAGVSQSPSNKVTEKGKDVELRCDPISGHTALYWYRQSLGQGLEFLIYFQGNSAPDKSGLPSDRFSAERTGGSVSTLTIQRTQQEDSAVYLCASSQGREETQYFGPGTRLLVL.

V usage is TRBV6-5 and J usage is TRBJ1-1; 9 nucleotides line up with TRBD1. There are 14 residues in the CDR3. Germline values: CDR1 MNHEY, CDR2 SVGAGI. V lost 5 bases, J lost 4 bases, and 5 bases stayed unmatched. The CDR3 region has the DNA TGTGCCAGCAGTGGGGACAGGGATTTCACTGAAGCTTTCTTT. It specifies CASSGDRDFTEAFF.

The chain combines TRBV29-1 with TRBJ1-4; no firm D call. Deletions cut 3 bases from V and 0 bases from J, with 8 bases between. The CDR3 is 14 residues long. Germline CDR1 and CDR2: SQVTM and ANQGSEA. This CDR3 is CSVEVRTTNEKLFF. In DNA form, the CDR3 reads TGCAGCGTTGAGGTCCGAACAACTAATGAAAAACTGTTTTTT.

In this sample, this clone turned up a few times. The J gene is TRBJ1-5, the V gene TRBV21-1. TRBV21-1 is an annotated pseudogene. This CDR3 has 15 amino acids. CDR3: CASSKWWDSNQPQHF. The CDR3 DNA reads TGTGCCAGCAGCAAATGGTGGGATAGCAATCAGCCCCAGCATTTT.